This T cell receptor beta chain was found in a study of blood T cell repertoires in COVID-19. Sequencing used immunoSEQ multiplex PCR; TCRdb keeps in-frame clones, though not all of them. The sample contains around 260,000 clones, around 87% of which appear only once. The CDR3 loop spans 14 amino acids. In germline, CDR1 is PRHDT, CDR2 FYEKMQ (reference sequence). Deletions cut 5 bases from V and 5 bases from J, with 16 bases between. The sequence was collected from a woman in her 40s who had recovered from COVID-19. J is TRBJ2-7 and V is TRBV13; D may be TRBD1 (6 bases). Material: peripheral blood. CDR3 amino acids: CASSHGQRVHEQYF. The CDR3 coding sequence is TGTGCCAGCAGCCACGGACAGAGAGTCCACGAGCAGTACTTC.